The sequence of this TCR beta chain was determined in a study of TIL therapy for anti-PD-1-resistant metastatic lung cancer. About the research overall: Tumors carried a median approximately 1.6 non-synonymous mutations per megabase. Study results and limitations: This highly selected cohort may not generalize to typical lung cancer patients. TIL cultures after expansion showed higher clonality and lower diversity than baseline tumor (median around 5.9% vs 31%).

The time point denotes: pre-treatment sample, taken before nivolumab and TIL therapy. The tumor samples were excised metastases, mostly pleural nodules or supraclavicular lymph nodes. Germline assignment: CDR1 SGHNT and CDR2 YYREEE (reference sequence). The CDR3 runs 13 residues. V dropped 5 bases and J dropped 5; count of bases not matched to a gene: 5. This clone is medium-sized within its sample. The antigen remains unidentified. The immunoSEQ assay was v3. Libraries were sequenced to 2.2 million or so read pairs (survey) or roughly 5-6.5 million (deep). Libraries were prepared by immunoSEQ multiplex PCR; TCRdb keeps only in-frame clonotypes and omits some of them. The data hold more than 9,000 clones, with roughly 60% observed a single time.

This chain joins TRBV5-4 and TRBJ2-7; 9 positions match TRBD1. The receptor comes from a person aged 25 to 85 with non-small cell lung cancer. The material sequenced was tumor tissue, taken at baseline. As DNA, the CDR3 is TGTGCCAGCAGGCCTACAGGGGGCAACGAGCAGTACTTC. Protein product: CASRPTGGNEQYF.